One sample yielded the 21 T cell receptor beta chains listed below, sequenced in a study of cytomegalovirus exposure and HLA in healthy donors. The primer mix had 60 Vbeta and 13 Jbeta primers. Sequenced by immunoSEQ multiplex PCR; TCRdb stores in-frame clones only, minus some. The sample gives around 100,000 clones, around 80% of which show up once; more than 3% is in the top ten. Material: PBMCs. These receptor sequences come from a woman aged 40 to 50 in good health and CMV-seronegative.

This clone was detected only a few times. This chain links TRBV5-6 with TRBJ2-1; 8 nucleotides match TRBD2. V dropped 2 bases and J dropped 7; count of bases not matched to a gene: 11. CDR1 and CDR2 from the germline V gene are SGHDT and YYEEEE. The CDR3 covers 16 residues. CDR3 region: CASSFIATGGGNEQFF. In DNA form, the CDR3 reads TGTGCCAGCAGCTTTATTGCGACGGGGGGGGGAAATGAGCAGTTCTTC.

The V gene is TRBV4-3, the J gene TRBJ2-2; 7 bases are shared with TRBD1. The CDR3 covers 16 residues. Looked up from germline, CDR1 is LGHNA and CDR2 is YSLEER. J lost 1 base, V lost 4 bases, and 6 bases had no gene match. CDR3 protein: CASSLEWTGNTGELFF. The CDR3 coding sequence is TGCGCCAGCAGCCTAGAGTGGACAGGGAACACCGGGGAGCTGTTTTTT.

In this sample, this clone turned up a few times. CDR3 coding DNA: TGCAGTACCACAGGGGACCTTCTTGAAGCTTTCTTT. This sequence encodes CSTTGDLLEAFF. The V gene is TRBV29-1, the J gene TRBJ1-1; 7 bases map to TRBD1. The CDR3 totals 12 residues. Germline V gene sequence: CDR1 SQVTM, CDR2 ANQGSEA.

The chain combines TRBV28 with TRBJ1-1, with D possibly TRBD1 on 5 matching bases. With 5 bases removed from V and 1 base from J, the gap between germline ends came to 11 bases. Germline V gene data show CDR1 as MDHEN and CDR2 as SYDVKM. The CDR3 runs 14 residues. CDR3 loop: CASSNLQENTEAFF. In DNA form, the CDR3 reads TGTGCCAGCAGTAATCTACAGGAGAACACTGAAGCTTTCTTT.

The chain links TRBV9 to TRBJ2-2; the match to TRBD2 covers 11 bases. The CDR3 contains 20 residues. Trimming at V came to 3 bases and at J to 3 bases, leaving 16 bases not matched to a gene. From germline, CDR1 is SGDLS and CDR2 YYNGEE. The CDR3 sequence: CASSALEASGGWRDTGELFF. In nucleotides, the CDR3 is TGTGCCAGCAGCGCCCTAGAGGCTAGCGGGGGGTGGCGCGACACCGGGGAGCTGTTTTTT. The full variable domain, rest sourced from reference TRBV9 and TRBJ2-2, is DSGVTQTPKHLITATGQRVTLRCSPRSGDLSVYWYQQSLDQGLQFLIQYYNGEERAKGNILERFSAQQFPDLHSELNLSSLELGDSALYFCASSALEASGGWRDTGELFFGEGSRLTVL.

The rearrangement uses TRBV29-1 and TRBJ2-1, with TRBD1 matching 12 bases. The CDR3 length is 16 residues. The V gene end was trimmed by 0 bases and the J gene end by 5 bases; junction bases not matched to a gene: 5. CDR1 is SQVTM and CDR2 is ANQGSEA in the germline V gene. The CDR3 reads CSVEEDGTGGNNEQFF. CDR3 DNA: TGCAGCGTTGAAGAGGACGGGACAGGGGGCAACAATGAGCAGTTCTTC.

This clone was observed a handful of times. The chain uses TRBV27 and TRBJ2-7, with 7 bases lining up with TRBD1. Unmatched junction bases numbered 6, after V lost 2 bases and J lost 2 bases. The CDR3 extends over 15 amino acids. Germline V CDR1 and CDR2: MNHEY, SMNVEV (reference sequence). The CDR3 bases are TGTGCCAGCAGTTTAGGTATGGGACAGACCTACGAGCAGTACTTC. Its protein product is CASSLGMGQTYEQYF.

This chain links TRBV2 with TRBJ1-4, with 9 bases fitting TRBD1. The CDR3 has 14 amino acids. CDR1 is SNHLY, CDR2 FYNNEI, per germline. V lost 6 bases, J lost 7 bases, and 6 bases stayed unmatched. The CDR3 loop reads CASREGQGSEKLFF. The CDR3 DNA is TGTGCCAGCAGGGAGGGACAGGGAAGTGAAAAACTGTTTTTT.

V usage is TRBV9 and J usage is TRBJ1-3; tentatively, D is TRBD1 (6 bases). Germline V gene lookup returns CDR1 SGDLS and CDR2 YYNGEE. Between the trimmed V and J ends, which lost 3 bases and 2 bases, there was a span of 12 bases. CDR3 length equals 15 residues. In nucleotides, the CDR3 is TGTGCCAGCAGCGCACAAGGGGGACCTGGAAACACCATATATTTT. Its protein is CASSAQGGPGNTIYF.

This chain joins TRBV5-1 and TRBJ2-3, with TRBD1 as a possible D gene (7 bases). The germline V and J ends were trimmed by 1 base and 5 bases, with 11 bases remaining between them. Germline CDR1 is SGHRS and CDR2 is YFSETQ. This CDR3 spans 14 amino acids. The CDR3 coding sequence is TGCGCCAGCAGCTTGAGTCAGGGGGGAGATACGCAGTATTTT. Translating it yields CASSLSQGGDTQYF.

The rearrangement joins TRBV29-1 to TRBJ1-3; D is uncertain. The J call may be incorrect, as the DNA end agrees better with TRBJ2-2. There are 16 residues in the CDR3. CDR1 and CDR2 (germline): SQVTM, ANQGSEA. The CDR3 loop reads CSVTGGSGPSTGELFF. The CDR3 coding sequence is TGCAGCGTTACTGGTGGGTCGGGCCCGAGCACCGGGGAGCTGTTTTTT.

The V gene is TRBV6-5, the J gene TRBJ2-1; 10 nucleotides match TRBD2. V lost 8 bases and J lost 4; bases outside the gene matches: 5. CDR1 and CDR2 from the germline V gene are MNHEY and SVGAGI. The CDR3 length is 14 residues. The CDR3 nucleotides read TGTGCCAGCGCCCTAGCGGGGGAGTACAATGAGCAGTTCTTC. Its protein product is CASALAGEYNEQFF.

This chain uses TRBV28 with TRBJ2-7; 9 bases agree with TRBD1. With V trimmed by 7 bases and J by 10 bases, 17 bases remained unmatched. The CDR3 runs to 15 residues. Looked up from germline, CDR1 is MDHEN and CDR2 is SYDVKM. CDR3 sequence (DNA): TGTGCCAGCAACCCCCGGGACAGGGTCCTCGTCACACAGTACTTC. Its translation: CASNPRDRVLVTQYF.

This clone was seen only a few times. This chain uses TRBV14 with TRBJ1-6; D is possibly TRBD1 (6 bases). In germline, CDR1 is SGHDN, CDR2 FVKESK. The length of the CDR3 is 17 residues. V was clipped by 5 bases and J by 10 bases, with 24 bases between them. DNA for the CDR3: TGTGCCAGCAGCGGAGACAGGCAGGCAGCTGGTCTCTCACCCCTCCACTTT. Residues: CASSGDRQAAGLSPLHF.

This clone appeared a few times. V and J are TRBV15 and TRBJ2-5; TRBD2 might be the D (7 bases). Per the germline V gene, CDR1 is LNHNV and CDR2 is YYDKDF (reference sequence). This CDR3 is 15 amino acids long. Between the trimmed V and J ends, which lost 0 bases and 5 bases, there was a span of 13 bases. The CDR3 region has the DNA TGTGCCACCAGCAGAGAATTGGGGGGGCATGAGACCCAGTACTTC. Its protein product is CATSRELGGHETQYF.

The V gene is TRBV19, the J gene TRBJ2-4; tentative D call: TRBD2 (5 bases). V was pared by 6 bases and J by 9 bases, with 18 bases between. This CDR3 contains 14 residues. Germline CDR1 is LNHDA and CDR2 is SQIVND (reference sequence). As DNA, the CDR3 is TGTGCCAGTAGCCCCAAGGGCCGGGGTAGCATTCAGTACTTC. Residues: CASSPKGRGSIQYF.

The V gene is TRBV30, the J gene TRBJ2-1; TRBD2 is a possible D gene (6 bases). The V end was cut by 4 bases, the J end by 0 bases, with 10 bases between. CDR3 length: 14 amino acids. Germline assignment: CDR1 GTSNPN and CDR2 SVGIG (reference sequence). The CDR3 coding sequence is TGTGCCTGGATAGCGGTCCACTCCTACAATGAGCAGTTCTTC. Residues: CAWIAVHSYNEQFF.

CDR3: CASSYPQGDANEKLFF. CDR3 coding DNA: TGTGCCAGCAGTTACCCCCAGGGGGATGCTAATGAAAAACTGTTTTTT. The chain links TRBV6-6 to TRBJ1-4; 7 nucleotides align to TRBD1. V lost 2 bases and J lost 3; bases outside the gene matches: 6. Germline V CDR1 and CDR2: MNHNY, SVGAGI (reference sequence). There are 16 residues in the CDR3.

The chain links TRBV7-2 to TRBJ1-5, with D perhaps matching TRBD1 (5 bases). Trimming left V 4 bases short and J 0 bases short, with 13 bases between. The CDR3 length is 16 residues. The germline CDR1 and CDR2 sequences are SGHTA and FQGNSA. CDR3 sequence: CASSSHNRNSNQPQHF. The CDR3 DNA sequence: TGTGCCAGCAGCTCCCATAACAGGAATAGCAATCAGCCCCAGCATTTT.

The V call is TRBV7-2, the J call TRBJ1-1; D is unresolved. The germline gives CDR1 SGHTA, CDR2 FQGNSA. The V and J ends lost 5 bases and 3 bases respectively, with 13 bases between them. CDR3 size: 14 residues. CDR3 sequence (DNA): TGTGCCAGCAGCGTAGGGAGTGGAGACACTGAAGCTTTCTTT. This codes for CASSVGSGDTEAFF. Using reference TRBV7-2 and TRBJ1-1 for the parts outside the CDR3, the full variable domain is GAGVSQSPSNKVTEKGKDVELRCDPISGHTALYWYRQSLGQGLEFLIYFQGNSAPDKSGLPSDRFSAERTGGSVSTLTIQRTQQEDSAVYLCASSVGSGDTEAFFGQGTRLTVV.

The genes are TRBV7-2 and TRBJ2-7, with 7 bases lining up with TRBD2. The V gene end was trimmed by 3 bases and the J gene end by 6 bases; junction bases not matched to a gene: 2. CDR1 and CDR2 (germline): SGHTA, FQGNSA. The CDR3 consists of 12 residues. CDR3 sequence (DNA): TGTGCCAGCAGCTTTCCGGGGGGCGAGCAGTACTTC. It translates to CASSFPGGEQYF.